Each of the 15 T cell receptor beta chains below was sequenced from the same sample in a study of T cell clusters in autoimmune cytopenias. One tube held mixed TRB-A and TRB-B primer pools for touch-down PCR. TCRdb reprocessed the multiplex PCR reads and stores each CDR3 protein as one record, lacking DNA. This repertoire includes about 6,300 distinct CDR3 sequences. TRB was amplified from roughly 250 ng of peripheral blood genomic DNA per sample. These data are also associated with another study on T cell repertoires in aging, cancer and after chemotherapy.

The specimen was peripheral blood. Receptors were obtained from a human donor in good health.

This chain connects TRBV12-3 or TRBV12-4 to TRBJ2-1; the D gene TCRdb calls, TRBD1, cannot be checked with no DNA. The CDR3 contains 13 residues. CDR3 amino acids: CASSLAGGTKQFF.

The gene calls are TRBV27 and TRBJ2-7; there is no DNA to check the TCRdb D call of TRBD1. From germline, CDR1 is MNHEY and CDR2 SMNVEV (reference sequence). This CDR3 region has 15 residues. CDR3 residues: CASSPLGRLEVEQYF.

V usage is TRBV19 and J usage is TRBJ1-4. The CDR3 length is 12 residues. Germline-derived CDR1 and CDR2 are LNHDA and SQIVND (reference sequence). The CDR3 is CASSPQVEKLFF.

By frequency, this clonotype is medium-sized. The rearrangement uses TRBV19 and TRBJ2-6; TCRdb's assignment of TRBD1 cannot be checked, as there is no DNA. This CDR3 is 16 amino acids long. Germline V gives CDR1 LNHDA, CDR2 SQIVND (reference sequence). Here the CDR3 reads CASSAGYEAGANVLTF.

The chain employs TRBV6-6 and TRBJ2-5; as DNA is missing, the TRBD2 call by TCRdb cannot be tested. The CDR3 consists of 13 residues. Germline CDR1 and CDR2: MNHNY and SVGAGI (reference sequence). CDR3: CASSWISGGSQYF.

CDR3 sequence: CAISVAGPERGRDTQYF. V gene TRBV10-3 combines with J gene TRBJ2-3; TCRdb's D call of TRBD1 is untestable without DNA. The germline CDR1 and CDR2 sequences are ENHRY and SYGVKD. The CDR3 is 17 amino acids.

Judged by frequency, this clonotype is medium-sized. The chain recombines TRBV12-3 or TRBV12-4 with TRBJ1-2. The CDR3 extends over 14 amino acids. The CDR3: CASSHSFFNYGYTF.

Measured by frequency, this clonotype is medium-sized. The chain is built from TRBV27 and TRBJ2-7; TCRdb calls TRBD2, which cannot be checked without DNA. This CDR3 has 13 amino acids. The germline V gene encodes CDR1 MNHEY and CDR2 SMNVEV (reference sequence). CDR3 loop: CASSFVAGYEQYF.

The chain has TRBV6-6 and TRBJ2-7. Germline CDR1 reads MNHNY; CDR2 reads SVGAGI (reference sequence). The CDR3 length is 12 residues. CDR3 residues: CASRDLRWEQYF.

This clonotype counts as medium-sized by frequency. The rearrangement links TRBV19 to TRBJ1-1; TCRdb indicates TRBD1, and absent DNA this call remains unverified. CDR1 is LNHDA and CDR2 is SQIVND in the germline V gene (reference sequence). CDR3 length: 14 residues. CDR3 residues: CASSIGAGRTEAFF.

The CDR3 spells CASSYSMREPGDEKLFF. The chain employs TRBV6-2 or TRBV6-3 and TRBJ1-4. In germline, CDR1 is MNHEY, CDR2 SVGEGT. This CDR3 contains 17 residues.

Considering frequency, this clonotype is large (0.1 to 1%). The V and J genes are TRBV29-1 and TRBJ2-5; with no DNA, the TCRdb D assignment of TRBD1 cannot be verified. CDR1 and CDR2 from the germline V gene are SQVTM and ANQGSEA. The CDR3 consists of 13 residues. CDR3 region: CSVDGGFQETQYF.

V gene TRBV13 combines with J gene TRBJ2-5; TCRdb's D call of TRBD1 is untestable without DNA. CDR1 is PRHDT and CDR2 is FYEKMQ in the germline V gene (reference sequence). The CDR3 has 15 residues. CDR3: CASSLFARVGETQYF.

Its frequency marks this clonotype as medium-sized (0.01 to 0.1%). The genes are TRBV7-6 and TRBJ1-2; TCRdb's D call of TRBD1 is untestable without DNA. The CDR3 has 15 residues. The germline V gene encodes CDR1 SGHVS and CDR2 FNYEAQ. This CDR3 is CASSSPGEQGRSYTF. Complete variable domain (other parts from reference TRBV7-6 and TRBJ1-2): GAGVSQSPRYKVTKRGQDVALRCDPISGHVSLYWYRQALGQGPEFLTYFNYEAQQDKSGLPNDRFSAERPEGSISTLTIQRTEQRDSAMYRCASSSPGEQGRSYTFGSGTRLTVV.

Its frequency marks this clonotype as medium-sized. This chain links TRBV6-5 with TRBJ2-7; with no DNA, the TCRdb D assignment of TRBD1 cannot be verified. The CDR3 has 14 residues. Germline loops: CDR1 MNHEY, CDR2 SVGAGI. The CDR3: CASSLRDGAYEQYF.